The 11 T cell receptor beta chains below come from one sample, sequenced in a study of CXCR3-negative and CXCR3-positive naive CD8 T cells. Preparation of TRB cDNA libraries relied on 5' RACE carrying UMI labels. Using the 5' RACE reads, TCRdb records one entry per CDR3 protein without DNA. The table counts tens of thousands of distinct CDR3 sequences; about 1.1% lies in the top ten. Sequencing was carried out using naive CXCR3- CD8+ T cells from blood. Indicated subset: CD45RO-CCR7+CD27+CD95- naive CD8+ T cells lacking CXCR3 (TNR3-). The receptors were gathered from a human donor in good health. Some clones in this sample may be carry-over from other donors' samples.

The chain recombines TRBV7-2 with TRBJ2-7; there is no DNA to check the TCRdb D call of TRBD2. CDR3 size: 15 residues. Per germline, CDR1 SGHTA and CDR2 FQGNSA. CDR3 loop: CASSSSSGSAYEQYF. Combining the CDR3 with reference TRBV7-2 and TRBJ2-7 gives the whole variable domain GAGVSQSPSNKVTEKGKDVELRCDPISGHTALYWYRQSLGQGLEFLIYFQGNSAPDKSGLPSDRFSAERTGGSVSTLTIQRTQQEDSAVYLCASSSSSGSAYEQYFGPGTRLTVT.

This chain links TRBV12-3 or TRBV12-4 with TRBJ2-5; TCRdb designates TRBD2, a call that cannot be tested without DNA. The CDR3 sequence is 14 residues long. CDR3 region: CASLRADIQETQYF.

The CDR3 is CSVREGGSYGYTF. The chain is built from TRBV29-1 and TRBJ1-2. Germline assignment: CDR1 SQVTM and CDR2 ANQGSEA. CDR3 length: 13 residues.

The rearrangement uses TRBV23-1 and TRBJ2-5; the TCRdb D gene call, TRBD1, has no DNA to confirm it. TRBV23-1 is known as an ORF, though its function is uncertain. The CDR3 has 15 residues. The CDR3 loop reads CASSQSSTVQETQYF.

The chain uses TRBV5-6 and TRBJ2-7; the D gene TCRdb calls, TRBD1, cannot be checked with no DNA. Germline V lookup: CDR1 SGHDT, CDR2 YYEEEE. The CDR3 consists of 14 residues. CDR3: CASSLGGQSYEQYF. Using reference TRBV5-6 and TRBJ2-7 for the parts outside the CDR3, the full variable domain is DAGVTQSPTHLIKTRGQQVTLRCSPKSGHDTVSWYQQALGQGPQFIFQYYEEEERQRGNFPDRFSGHQFPNYSSELNVNALLLGDSALYLCASSLGGQSYEQYFGPGTRLTVT.

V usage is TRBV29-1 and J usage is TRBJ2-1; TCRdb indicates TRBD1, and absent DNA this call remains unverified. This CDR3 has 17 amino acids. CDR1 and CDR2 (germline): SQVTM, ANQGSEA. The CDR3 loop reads CSVEGPGTPLGYNEQFF.

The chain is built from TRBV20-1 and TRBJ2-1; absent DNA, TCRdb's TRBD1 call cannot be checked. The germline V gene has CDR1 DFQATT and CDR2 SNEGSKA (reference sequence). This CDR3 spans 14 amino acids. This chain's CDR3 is CSAPTGVAYNEQFF.

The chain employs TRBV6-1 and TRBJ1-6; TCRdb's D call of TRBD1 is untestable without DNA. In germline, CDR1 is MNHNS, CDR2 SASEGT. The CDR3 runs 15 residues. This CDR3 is CASSLRGVRDSPLHF.

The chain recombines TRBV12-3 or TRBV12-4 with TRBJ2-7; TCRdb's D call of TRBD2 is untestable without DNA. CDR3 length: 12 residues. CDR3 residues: CASSFGSYEQYF.

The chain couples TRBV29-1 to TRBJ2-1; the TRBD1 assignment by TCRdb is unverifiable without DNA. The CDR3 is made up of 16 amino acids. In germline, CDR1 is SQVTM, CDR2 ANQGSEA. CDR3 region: CSVGGLRDRGDNEQFF.

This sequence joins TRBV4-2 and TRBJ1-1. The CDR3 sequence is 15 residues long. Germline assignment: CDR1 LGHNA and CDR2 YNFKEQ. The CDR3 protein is CASSQVQVTNTEAFF.